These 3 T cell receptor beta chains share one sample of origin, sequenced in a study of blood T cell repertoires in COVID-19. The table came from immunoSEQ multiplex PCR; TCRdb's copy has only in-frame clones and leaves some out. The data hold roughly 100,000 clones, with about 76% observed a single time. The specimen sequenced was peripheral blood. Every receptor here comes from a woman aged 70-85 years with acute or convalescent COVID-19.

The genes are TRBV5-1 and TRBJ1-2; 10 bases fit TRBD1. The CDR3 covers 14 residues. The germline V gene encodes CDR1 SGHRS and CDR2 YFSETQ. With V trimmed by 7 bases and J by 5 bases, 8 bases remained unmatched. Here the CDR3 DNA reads TGCGCCAGCTCCGGACAGGGGGGAACTTATGGCTACACCTTC. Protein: CASSGQGGTYGYTF.

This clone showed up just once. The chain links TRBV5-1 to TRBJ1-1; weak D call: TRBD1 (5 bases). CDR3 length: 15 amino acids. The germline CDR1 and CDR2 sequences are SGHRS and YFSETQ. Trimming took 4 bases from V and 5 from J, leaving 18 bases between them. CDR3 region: CASSPETAVRTEAFF. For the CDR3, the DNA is TGCGCCAGCAGCCCCGAGACAGCCGTGAGGACTGAAGCTTTCTTT.

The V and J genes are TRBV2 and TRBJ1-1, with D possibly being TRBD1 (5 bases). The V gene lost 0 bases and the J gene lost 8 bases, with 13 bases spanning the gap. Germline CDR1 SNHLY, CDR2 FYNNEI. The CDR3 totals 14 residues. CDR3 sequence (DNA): TGTGCCAGCAGTGAAGCGCTTCGGGGGAGAGAAGCTTTCTTT. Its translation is CASSEALRGREAFF.